The T cell receptor (beta chain) described here comes from a study of blood T cell repertoires in COVID-19. Overall study context: The United States, Italy and Spain supplied acute and convalescent COVID-19 samples. PBMCs, B-cell-depleted T cells, or T cells were the source of the cDNA or gDNA that made up the material.

This clone occurred a few times. The CDR3 has 14 residues. With 2 bases removed from V and 7 bases from J, the gap between germline ends came to 11 bases. Germline assignment: CDR1 MGHDK and CDR2 SYGVNS. In the authors' methods: Counts of nucleated cells, estimated from reference gene primer amplification, were obtained. Profiled with immunoSEQ multiplex PCR; TCRdb holds only in-frame clones, not every one. V, J and clone size are taken as reported in that table, and D and trimming were inferred from the DNA itself. Of approximately 250,000 clones listed, roughly 84% were seen once; the top ten hold under 5%.

V gene TRBV25-1 combines with J gene TRBJ2-2; D gene ambiguous. Material: peripheral blood. The receptor was derived from a man between 60 and 70 years old with acute or convalescent COVID-19. CDR3 amino acids: CASSETNLSGELFF. The CDR3 DNA reads TGTGCCAGCAGTGAAACCAATCTGAGCGGGGAGCTGTTTTTT.